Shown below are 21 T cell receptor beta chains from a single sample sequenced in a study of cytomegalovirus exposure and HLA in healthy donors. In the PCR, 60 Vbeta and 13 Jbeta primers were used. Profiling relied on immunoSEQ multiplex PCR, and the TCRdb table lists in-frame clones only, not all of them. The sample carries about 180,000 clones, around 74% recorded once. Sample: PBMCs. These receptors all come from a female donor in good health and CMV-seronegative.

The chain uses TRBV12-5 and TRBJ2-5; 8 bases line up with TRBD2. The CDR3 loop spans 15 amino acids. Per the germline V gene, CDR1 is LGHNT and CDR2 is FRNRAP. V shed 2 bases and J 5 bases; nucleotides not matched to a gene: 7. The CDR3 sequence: CASGLTSGGPETQYF. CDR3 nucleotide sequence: TGTGCTAGTGGTTTGACGTCGGGAGGGCCGGAGACCCAGTACTTC.

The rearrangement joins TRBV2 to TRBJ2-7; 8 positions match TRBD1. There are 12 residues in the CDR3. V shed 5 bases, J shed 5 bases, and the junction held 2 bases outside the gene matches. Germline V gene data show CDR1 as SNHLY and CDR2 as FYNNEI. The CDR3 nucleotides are TGTGCCAGCAGTACAGGGGGAAACGAGCAGTACTTC. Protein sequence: CASSTGGNEQYF.

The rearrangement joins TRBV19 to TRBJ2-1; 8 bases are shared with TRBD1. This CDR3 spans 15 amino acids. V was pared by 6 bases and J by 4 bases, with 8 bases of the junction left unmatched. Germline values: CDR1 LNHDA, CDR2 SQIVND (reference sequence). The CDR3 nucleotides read TGTGCCAGTAGCGTTTGGGACAGGCTATACAATGAGCAGTTCTTC. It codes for CASSVWDRLYNEQFF. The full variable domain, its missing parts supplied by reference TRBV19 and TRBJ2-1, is DGGITQSPKYLFRKEGQNVTLSCEQNLNHDAMYWYRQDPGQGLRLIYYSQIVNDFQKGDIAEGYSVSREKKESFPLTVTSAQKNPTAFYLCASSVWDRLYNEQFFGPGTRLTVL.

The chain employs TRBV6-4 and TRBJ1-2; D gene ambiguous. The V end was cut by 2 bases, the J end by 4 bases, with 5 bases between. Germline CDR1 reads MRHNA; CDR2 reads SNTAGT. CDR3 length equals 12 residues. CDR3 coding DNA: TGTGCCAGCAGTGACGGCAGCTATGGCTACACCTTC. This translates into CASSDGSYGYTF.

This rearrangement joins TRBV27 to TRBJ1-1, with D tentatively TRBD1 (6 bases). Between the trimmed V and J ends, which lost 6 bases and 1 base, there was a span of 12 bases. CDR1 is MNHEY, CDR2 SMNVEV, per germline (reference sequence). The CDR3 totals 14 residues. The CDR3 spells CASSPLRGNTEAFF. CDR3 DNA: TGTGCCAGCAGCCCTCTCAGGGGGAACACTGAAGCTTTCTTT.

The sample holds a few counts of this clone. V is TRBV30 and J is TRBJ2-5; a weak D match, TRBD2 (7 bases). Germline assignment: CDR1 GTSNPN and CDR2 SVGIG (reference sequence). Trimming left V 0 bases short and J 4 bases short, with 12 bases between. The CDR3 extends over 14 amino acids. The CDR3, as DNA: TGTGCCTGGAGTGTAGGGGGGGCAGGAGAGACCCAGTACTTC. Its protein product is CAWSVGGAGETQYF.

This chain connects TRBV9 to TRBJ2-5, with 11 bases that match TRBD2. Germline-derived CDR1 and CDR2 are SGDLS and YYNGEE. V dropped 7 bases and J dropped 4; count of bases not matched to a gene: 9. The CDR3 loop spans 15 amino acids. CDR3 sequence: CASGPEGTSGETQYF. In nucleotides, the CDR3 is TGTGCCAGCGGACCTGAGGGGACTAGCGGAGAGACCCAGTACTTC.

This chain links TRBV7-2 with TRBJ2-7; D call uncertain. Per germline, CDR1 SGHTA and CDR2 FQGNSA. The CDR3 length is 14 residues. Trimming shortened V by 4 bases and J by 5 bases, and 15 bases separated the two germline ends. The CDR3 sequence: CASSSSHSSNEQYF. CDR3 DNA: TGTGCCAGCAGCTCATCACATAGTAGCAACGAGCAGTACTTC. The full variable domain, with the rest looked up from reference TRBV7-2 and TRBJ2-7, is GAGVSQSPSNKVTEKGKDVELRCDPISGHTALYWYRQSLGQGLEFLIYFQGNSAPDKSGLPSDRFSAERTGGSVSTLTIQRTQQEDSAVYLCASSSSHSSNEQYFGPGTRLTVT.

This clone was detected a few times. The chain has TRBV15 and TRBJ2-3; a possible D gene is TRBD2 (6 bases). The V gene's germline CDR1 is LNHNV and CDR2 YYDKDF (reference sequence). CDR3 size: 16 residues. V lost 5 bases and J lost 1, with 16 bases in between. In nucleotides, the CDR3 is TGTGCCACCAGCTCCTGGGGGGTTCGGGGCACAGATACGCAGTATTTT. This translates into CATSSWGVRGTDTQYF.

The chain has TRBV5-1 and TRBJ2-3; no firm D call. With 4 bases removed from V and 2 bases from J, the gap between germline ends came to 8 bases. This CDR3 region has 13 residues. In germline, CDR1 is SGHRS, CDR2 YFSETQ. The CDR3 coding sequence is TGCGCCAGCAGCCGACTTTCCACAGATACGCAGTATTTT. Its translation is CASSRLSTDTQYF.

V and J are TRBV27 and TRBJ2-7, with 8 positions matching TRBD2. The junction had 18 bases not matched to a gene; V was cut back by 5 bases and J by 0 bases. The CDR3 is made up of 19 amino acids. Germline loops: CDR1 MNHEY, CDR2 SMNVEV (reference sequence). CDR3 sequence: CASSPLRRTGTSFSYEQYF. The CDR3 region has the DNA TGTGCCAGCAGTCCATTAAGGAGGACCGGGACTAGTTTCTCCTACGAGCAGTACTTC.

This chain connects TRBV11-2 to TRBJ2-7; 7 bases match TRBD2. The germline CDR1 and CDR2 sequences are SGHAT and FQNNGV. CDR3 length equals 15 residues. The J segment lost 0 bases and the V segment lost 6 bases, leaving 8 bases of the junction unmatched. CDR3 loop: CASRRGTTSSYEQYF. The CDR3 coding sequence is TGTGCCAGCAGGCGAGGGACTACAAGCTCCTACGAGCAGTACTTC.

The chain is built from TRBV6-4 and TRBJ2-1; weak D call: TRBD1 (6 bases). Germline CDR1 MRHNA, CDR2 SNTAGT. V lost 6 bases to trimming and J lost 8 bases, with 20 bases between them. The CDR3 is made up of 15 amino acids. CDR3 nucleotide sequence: TGTGCCAGCAGCCCTGGGGCAGGGGTGAACCATGAGCAGTTCTTC. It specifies CASSPGAGVNHEQFF.

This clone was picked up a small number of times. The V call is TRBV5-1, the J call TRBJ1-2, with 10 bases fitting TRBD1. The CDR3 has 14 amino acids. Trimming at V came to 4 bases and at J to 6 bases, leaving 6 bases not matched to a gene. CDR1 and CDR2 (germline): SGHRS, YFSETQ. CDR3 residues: CASSLTGTGDGYTF. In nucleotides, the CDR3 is TGCGCCAGCAGCCTTACCGGGACAGGGGATGGCTACACCTTC.

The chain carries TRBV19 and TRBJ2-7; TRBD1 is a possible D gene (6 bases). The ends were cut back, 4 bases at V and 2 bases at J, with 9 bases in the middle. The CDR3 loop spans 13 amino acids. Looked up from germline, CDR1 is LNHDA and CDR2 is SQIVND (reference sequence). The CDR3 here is CASSRQGPYEQYF. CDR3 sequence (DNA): TGTGCCAGTAGTAGGCAGGGGCCCTACGAGCAGTACTTC.

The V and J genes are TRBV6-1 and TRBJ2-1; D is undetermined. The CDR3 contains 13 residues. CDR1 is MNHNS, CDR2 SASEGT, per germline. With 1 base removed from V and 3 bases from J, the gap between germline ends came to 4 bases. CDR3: CASSEVSYNEQFF. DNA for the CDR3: TGTGCCAGCAGTGAAGTCAGCTACAATGAGCAGTTCTTC.

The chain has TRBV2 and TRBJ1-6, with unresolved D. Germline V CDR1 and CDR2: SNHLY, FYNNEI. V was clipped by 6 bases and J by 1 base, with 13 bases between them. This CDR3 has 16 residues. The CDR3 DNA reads TGTGCCAGCAGCGCCTCCGGGAGGTCCTATAATTCACCCCTCCACTTT. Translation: CASSASGRSYNSPLHF.

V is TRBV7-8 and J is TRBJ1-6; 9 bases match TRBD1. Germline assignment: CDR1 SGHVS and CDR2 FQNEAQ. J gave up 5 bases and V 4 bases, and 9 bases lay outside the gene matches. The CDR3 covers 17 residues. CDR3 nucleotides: TGTGCCAGCAGCTCCCCTGGACAGGGGAGGAATAATTCACCCCTCCACTTT. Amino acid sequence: CASSSPGQGRNNSPLHF.

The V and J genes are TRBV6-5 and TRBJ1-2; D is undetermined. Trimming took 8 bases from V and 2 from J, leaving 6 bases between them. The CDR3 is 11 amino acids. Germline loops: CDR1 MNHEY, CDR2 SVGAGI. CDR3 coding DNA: TGTGCCAGCGCGGGGAACTATGGCTACACCTTC. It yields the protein CASAGNYGYTF.

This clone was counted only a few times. The CDR3 protein is CASSLAGVQNIQYF. The CDR3 DNA reads as TGTGCCAGCAGCTTAGCAGGGGTCCAAAACATTCAGTACTTC. The chain joins TRBV7-9 to TRBJ2-4, with D possibly being TRBD1 (5 bases). Trimming stripped 0 bases from V and 5 bases from J, with 8 bases between. CDR1 is SEHNR and CDR2 is FQNEAQ in the germline V gene (reference sequence). The CDR3 covers 14 residues.

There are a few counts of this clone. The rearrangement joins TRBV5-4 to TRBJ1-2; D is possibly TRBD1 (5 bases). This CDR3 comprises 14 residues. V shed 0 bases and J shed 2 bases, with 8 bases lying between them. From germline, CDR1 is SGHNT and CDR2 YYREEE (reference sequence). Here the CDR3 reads CASSLGQRNYGYTF. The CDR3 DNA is TGTGCCAGCAGCTTGGGACAGAGAAACTATGGCTACACCTTC.